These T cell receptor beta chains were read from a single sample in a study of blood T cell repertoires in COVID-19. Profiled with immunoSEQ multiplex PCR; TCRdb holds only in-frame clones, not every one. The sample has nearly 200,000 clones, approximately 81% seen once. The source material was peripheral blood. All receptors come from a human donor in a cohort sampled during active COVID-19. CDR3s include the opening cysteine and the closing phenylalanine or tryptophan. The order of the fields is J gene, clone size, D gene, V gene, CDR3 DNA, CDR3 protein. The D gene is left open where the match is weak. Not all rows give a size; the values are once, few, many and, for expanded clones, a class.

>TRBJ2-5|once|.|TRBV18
TGTGCCAGCTCACCGTCATCATGGACCCAGTACTTC
CASSPSSWTQYF
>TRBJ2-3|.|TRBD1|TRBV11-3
TGTGCCAGCAGCTCGGGACAGGGAGCAGATACGCAGTATTTT
CASSSGQGADTQYF
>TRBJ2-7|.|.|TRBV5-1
TGCGCCAGCAGCCTAGCGACCCAGGGCGACGAGCAGTACTTC
CASSLATQGDEQYF
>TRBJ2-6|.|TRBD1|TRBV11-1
TGTGCCAGCAGCTTAATAACAGGGGCTGGGGCCAACGTCCTGACTTTC
CASSLITGAGANVLTF
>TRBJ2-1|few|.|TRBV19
TGTGCCAGTACTCGGCGGGCACTAGCCGACAATGAGCAGTTCTTC
CASTRRALADNEQFF
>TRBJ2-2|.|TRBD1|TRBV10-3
TGTGCCATCAGTGACCCAAGTCCGGGACAGGGAACCGGGGAGCTGTTTTTT
CAISDPSPGQGTGELFF
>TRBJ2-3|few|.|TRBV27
TGTGCCAGCAGTCTCGGCCTAGCTGGGGGGACAGATACGCAGTATTTT
CASSLGLAGGTDTQYF
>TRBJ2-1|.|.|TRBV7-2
TGTGCCAGCAGCAAAGAGACGGGTTACAATGAGCAGTTCTTC
CASSKETGYNEQFF
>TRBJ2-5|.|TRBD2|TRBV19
TGTGCCAGTAGTAGGGGGGGTCAGGGCGAGACCCAGTACTTC
CASSRGGQGETQYF
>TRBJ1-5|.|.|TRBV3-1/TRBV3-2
TGTGCCAGCAGCCAAGCAGGGCTGGATCAGCCCCAGCATTTT
CASSQAGLDQPQHF
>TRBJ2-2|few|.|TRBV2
TGTGCCAGCAGTGACGGGGGCACCGGGGAGCTGTTTTTT
CASSDGGTGELFF
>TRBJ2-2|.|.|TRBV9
TGTGCCAGCAGCCCTTGGACAGCGAACACCGGGGAGCTGTTTTTT
CASSPWTANTGELFF
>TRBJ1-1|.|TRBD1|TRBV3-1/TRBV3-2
TGTGCCAGCAGCCAAGCCGACAGGGGCACTGAAGCTTTCTTT
CASSQADRGTEAFF
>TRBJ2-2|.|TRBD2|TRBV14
TGTGCCAGCAGCCGGACTAGCGGGAGTTATACCGGGGAGCTGTTTTTT
CASSRTSGSYTGELFF
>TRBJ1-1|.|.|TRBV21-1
TGTGCCAGCAGCGCGAACAGGTCTGAAGCTTTCTTT
CASSANRSEAFF
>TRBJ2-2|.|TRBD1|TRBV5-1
TGCGCCAGCAGCCCGGGACAGGAGAACGGGGAGCTGTTTTTT
CASSPGQENGELFF
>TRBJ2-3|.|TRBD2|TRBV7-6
TGTGCCAGCAGGCTGGGAGCGGGGGGAACCACAGATACGCAGTATTTT
CASRLGAGGTTDTQYF
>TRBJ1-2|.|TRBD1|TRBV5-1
TGCGCCAGCAGCCCCGCAGGGGGCGCGGACTATGGCTACACCTTC
CASSPAGGADYGYTF
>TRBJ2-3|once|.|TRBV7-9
TGTGCCAGCAGCCTTCTAATAAGCACAGATACGCAGTATTTT
CASSLLISTDTQYF
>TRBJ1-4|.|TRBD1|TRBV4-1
TGCGCCAGCAGCCGAACCGAAACAGGGGATCCCCCAGAAAAACTGTTTTTT
CASSRTETGDPPEKLFF
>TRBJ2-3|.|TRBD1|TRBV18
TGTGCCAGCTCACCCCGCGAGACAGGGGGCACAGATACGCAGTATTTT
CASSPRETGGTDTQYF
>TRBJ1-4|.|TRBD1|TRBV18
TGTGCCAGCTCACCCACCGGGACAGGGAATCACAAACTGTTTTTT
CASSPTGTGNHKLFF
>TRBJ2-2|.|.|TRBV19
TGTGCCAGTAGTCAGGGGGGCATTAGAACCGGGGAGCTGTTTTTT
CASSQGGIRTGELFF
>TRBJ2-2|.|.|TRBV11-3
TGTGCCAGCAGCCCAATTGGCGGTAAAGCTACCGGGGAGCTGTTTTTT
CASSPIGGKATGELFF
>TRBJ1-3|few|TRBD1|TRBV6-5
TGTGCCAGCAGTTTTTCGCGACAGGGATTCGGAAACACCATATATTTT
CASSFSRQGFGNTIYF
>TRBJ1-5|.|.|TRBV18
TGTGCCAGCTCACCACTGGTTGCGGACCGGGGGGCCCAGCATTTT
CASSPLVADRGAQHF
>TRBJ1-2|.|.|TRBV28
TGTGCCAGCAGTTTATCGCTCTTCTTACAGGGTTGGCTTGGTGGCTACACCTTC
CASSLSLFLQGWLGGYTF
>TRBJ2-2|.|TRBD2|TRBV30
TGTGCCTGGATGCCACTAGCGGGTGACACCGGGGAGCTGTTTTTT
CAWMPLAGDTGELFF
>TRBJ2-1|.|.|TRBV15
TGTGCCACCAGCTCCTCTCTTGTCGATGAGCAGTTCTTC
CATSSSLVDEQFF
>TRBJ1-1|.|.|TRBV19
TGTGCCACCACCGGAGGGGCGTGGGACACTGAAGCTTTCTTT
CATTGGAWDTEAFF
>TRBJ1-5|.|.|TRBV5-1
TGCGCCAGCAGCAGGGGCCCTAGCAATCAGCCCCAGCATTTT
CASSRGPSNQPQHF
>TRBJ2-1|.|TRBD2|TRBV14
TGTGCCAGCAGCCGAACTAGCGTGGTTTACAATGAGCAGTTCTTC
CASSRTSVVYNEQFF
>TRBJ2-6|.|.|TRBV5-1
TGCGCCAGCAGAACTACATCCGGGGCCAACGTCCTGACTTTC
CASRTTSGANVLTF